This T cell receptor (beta chain) was recovered during a study of T cell responses to AZD1222 COVID-19 vaccine. Whole-study results and caveats: Baseline serostatus was positive in only a handful of AZD1222 recipients. Sampled repertoires all dated from after the peak T cell response.

To note about this clone: Its antigen is not known.

Using immunoSEQ multiplex PCR, the repertoire was profiled, and TCRdb retains in-frame clones only, with some absent. The sample has approximately 150,000 clones, just over 90% seen once. Combined were second doses at about 4 or about 12 weeks. The CDR3 totals 14 residues. The germline CDR1 and CDR2 sequences are SGHTA and FQGTGA. V lost 1 base, J lost 7 bases, and 6 bases stayed unmatched. The sequences come from peripheral blood, collected 28 days after the second AZD1222 dose. V usage is TRBV7-3 and J usage is TRBJ2-5, with 7 bases fitting TRBD2. The source is an adult who received the AZD1222 COVID-19 vaccine. The CDR3 sequence is CASSLSGSGGTQYF. CDR3 nucleotides: TGTGCCAGCAGCTTAAGCGGGAGCGGCGGGACCCAGTACTTC.